Listed below are T cell receptor beta chains from one sample, sequenced in a study of shared clonotypes between healthy human individuals. Assay used: immunoSEQ multiplex PCR; TCRdb lists only in-frame clones, some missing. The sample yields about 980,000 clones, about 80% seen once. The sequenced sample was memory CD4+ T cells sorted from blood. All receptors derive from a man younger than 30 in good health. Each CDR3 is given with its conserved first and last residue. A D gene is named only where the DNA matches it firmly. Not all rows give a size; the values are once, few, many and, for expanded clones, a class.

D	size	length	J	V	DNA	CDR3
TRBD1	NA	15	TRBJ2-1	TRBV28	TGTGCCAGCAGTCTGACAGGGTTCACCTACAATGAGCAGTTCTTC	CASSLTGFTYNEQFF
TRBD1	few	15	TRBJ1-2	TRBV6-1	TGTGCCAGCAGTGACGGACAGGGGCCTACCTATGGCTACACCTTC	CASSDGQGPTYGYTF
TRBD1	NA	15	TRBJ2-4	TRBV19	TGTGCCAGTAGTATAGGGGCAGGGGGAAAAAACATTCAGTACTTC	CASSIGAGGKNIQYF
NA	NA	15	TRBJ1-3	TRBV9	TGTGCCAGCAGCGTACAGGGAATCTCTGGAAACACCATATATTTT	CASSVQGISGNTIYF
TRBD2	NA	19	TRBJ2-3	TRBV9	TGTGCCAGCAGCTCCCCGAGGCTAGCGGGGTTACTTGGGGGAGATACGCAGTATTTT	CASSSPRLAGLLGGDTQYF
TRBD1	NA	15	TRBJ1-1	TRBV6-5	TGTGCCAGCAGTTACGACAGGGTGCGGAACACTGAAGCTTTCTTT	CASSYDRVRNTEAFF
TRBD1	NA	14	TRBJ1-2	TRBV6-1	TGTGCCAGCTTTCCGGGACAGAACTACTATGGCTACACCTTC	CASFPGQNYYGYTF
NA	NA	13	TRBJ2-7	TRBV27	TGTGCCAGCAGTTCACGGGGTATATACGAGCAGTACTTC	CASSSRGIYEQYF
NA	NA	16	TRBJ1-6	TRBV9	TGTGCCAGCAGCGTAGGCCCTTGGGCCTCCGATTCACCCCTCCACTTT	CASSVGPWASDSPLHF
TRBD1	NA	16	TRBJ2-5	TRBV5-1	TGCGCCAGCAGCGGAACCTACCAGGGGGCCGGGGAGACCCAGTACTTC	CASSGTYQGAGETQYF
NA	NA	15	TRBJ1-3	TRBV2	TGTGCCAGCAGTGAACAACGGATCGCTGGAAACACCATATATTTT	CASSEQRIAGNTIYF
NA	many	13	TRBJ2-5	TRBV19	TGTGCCAGTAGTATGGGCCTAGCGGAGACCCAGTACTTC	CASSMGLAETQYF
NA	NA	15	TRBJ2-1	TRBV7-2	TGTGCCAGCAGCCCCACGGTTACCTCCTACAATGAGCAGTTCTTC	CASSPTVTSYNEQFF
TRBD1	NA	20	TRBJ1-5	TRBV6-1	TGTGCCAGCAGTGGCCAGCCGAATTACAGGGGCGGGAATAGCAATCAGCCCCAGCATTTT	CASSGQPNYRGGNSNQPQHF
NA	NA	13	TRBJ2-7	TRBV28	TGTGCCACCCACGCAACTCCCTCCTACGAGCAGTACTTC	CATHATPSYEQYF
TRBD1	NA	16	TRBJ2-5	TRBV28	TGTGCCAGCAGTCTATCACAGGGGGCGCGGCAAGAGACCCAGTACTTC	CASSLSQGARQETQYF
NA	many	14	TRBJ1-4	TRBV7-6	TGTGCCAGCAGCTTAGCGGTCGGTGGTGAAAAACTGTTTTTT	CASSLAVGGEKLFF